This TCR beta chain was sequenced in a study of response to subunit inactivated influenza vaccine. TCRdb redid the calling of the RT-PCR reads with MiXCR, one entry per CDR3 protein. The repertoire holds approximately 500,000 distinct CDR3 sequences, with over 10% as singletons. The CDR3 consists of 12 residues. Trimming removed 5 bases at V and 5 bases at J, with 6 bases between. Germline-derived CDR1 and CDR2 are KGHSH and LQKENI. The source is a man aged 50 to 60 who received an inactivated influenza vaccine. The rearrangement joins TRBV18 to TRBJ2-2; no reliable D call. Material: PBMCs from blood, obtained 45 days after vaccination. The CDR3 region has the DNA TGTGCCAGCTCAACGGCGACCGGGGAGCTGTTTTTT. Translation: CASSTATGELFF.